One T cell receptor (beta chain) is described in this entry. Its antigen is as yet unknown. This sample is drawn from a study of cytomegalovirus exposure and HLA in healthy donors. Regarding the study as a whole: Presence/absence analyses assumed roughly uniform sequencing depth across donors.

Use of 60 Vbeta and 13 Jbeta primers characterized the PCR. Sequenced by immunoSEQ multiplex PCR; TCRdb stores in-frame clones only, minus some. The table lists 63,000 or so clones, approximately 81% of them singletons. V was shortened by 0 bases and J by 1 base, with 15 bases between the two germline ends. The germline gives CDR1 GTSNPN, CDR2 SVGIG (reference sequence). The CDR3 length is 16 residues. Sample: PBMCs. This chain joins TRBV30 and TRBJ1-1; D perhaps matches TRBD1 (5 bases). The receptor comes from a woman aged 25 to 39 in good health and CMV-seropositive. The CDR3 nucleotides are TGTGCCTGGAGTGTACAAGGGAGGGGTCAGAACACTGAAGCTTTCTTT. This gives the protein CAWSVQGRGQNTEAFF.